What follows is one TCR beta chain and its context. The antigen remains undetermined. This CDR3 has 11 amino acids. Germline CDR1 reads DFQATT; CDR2 reads SNEGSKA (reference sequence). This sample is drawn from a study of CXCR3-negative and CXCR3-positive naive CD8 T cells. In preparing the TRB cDNA libraries, 5' RACE with UMI labels was used. Following a re-call of the 5' RACE reads, TCRdb has one entry per CDR3 protein and lacks DNA. This sample carries more than 75,000 distinct CDR3 sequences, with 0.55% to 0.7% going to the ten biggest clones. Sorts that each held 300,000 cells were run in triplicate for every CD8+ T cell subset. Notes on the study in general: CXCR3-positive naive cells carried more hydrophobic TRB CDR3s than CXCR3-negative ones.

This receptor was obtained from a human donor in good health. Some clones in this sample may be carry-over from other donors' samples. This chain uses TRBV20-1 with TRBJ2-1. Sequencing was carried out using naive CXCR3+ CD8+ T cells from blood. Noted subset: CD45RO-CCR7+CD27+CD95- naive CD8+ T cells expressing CXCR3 (TNR3+). The CDR3 spells CSGVRDNEQFF.